The 9 T cell receptor beta chains given below trace back to one sample, sequenced in a study of blood T cell repertoires in COVID-19. Method: immunoSEQ multiplex PCR; TCRdb's copy keeps in-frame clones and lacks some. The table includes roughly 130,000 clones, roughly 88% detected once. The sequencing input was peripheral blood. The receptors here all came from a man in his 60s with active or convalescent COVID-19.

This clone appeared once. The genes are TRBV2 and TRBJ2-5; 7 bases agree with TRBD2. Trimming took 5 bases from V and 1 from J; bases not matched to a gene: 4. Germline V lookup: CDR1 SNHLY, CDR2 FYNNEI. The CDR3 length is 14 residues. The CDR3 bases are TGTGCCAGCAGTTCGGGGAGGGGCCAAGAGACCCAGTACTTC. It yields the protein CASSSGRGQETQYF. The full variable domain, in which reference TRBV2 and TRBJ2-5 provide the parts outside the CDR3, is EPEVTQTPSHQVTQMGQEVILRCVPISNHLYFYWYRQILGQKVEFLVSFYNNEISEKSEIFDDQFSVERPDGSNFTLKIRSTKLEDSAMYFCASSSGRGQETQYFGPGTRLLVL.

The chain is built from TRBV7-9 and TRBJ2-1; TRBD2 matches 10 bases. Germline V gives CDR1 SEHNR, CDR2 FQNEAQ (reference sequence). V lost 1 base to trimming and J lost 7 bases; unmatched junction nucleotides: 10. The CDR3 extends over 17 amino acids. The CDR3 bases are TGTGCCAGCAGCTTAGATATAGGCCTAGCGGGAGAGAATGAGCAGTTCTTC. Residues: CASSLDIGLAGENEQFF.

The rearrangement joins TRBV10-3 to TRBJ2-7, with 11 bases lining up with TRBD2. The CDR3 sequence is 21 residues long. CDR1 and CDR2 (germline): ENHRY, SYGVKD. The V segment lost 2 bases and the J segment 4 bases; nucleotides outside the gene matches: 22. CDR3 protein: CAISEDSKFIAGGPGVYEQYF. The CDR3 DNA reads TGTGCCATCAGTGAGGACAGCAAATTCATAGCGGGAGGGCCGGGGGTTTACGAGCAGTACTTC.

This rearrangement joins TRBV9 to TRBJ2-3; possibly TRBD2 for D (6 bases). Germline V lookup: CDR1 SGDLS, CDR2 YYNGEE. This CDR3 is 14 amino acids long. Trimming took 2 bases from V and 1 from J, leaving 8 bases between them. CDR3 DNA: TGTGCCAGCAGCGTGGAGGGTGGCACAGATACGCAGTATTTT. Translated: CASSVEGGTDTQYF.

CDR3 residues: CASSPRTGGNEQFF. The CDR3 nucleotides are TGTGCCAGCAGCCCCCGGACAGGGGGCAATGAGCAGTTCTTC. V usage is TRBV6-5 and J usage is TRBJ2-1; 10 nucleotides line up with TRBD1. The germline gives CDR1 MNHEY, CDR2 SVGAGI. The junction had 5 bases not matched to a gene; V was cut back by 6 bases and J by 6 bases. The CDR3 covers 14 residues.

The rearrangement links TRBV19 to TRBJ2-3, with TRBD2 as a possible D gene (5 bases). The ends were cut back, 8 bases at V and 2 bases at J, with 14 bases in the middle. Germline V gene lookup returns CDR1 LNHDA and CDR2 SQIVND (reference sequence). This CDR3 spans 14 amino acids. DNA for the CDR3: TGTGCCAGTCGGGGTCCCCGCACCACAGATACGCAGTATTTT. Translation: CASRGPRTTDTQYF.

The chain carries TRBV5-1 and TRBJ2-1; D may be TRBD2 (6 bases). The CDR3 is made up of 16 amino acids. V was shortened by 2 bases and J by 7 bases, with 19 bases between the two germline ends. CDR1 SGHRS and CDR2 YFSETQ come from the germline V gene. The CDR3 reads CASSLTSTRLLNEQFF. The CDR3 DNA sequence: TGCGCCAGCAGCTTAACTAGCACCCGTCTCCTGAATGAGCAGTTCTTC.

The chain has TRBV7-9 and TRBJ1-3; 8 bases line up with TRBD1. V lost 1 base, J lost 0 bases, and 5 bases stayed unmatched. CDR1 and CDR2 from the germline V gene are SEHNR and FQNEAQ (reference sequence). The CDR3 runs to 17 residues. The CDR3 DNA reads as TGTGCCAGCAGCTTAGGCATGGGACAGGTCTCTGGAAACACCATATATTTT. This gives the protein CASSLGMGQVSGNTIYF.

The V gene is TRBV11-2, the J gene TRBJ1-1, with a possible D match to TRBD1 (5 bases). Per germline, CDR1 SGHAT and CDR2 FQNNGV. This CDR3 spans 14 amino acids. Trimming took off 5 bases at V and 6 bases at J, with 16 bases between the two ends. In DNA, the CDR3 is TGTGCCAGCAGCCAAAATGCAGGGTTCGCTGAAGCTTTCTTT. As protein: CASSQNAGFAEAFF.